This T cell receptor (beta chain) was recovered during a study of T cell responses to AZD1222 COVID-19 vaccine. Notes on the study in general: Vaccine-related CD4 TCRs covered spike, predominating at 160-218 and 743-854. A rise in Spike-specific TCR breadth and depth followed two AZD1222 doses. Repertoire sampling was restricted to post-peak T cell response timepoints. It should be noted that donors were predominantly white British and more often female, and clonal diversity was possibly underestimated.

Details on this clone: The antigen remains undetermined.

This table comes from immunoSEQ multiplex PCR, and its TCRdb copy is limited to in-frame clones, with some not included. This table has more than 140,000 clones, about 90% appearing once. Trimming cost V 6 bases and J 5 bases; bases outside gene matches: 14. Germline CDR1 is MNHEY and CDR2 is SVGEGT. The CDR3 length is 16 residues. The material was peripheral blood, obtained on day 0 of AZD1222 vaccination. The sequence was collected from an adult in good health. The chain links TRBV6-2 or TRBV6-3 to TRBJ2-3, with TRBD2 matching 7 bases. The CDR3 here is CASSTKGGLNVDTQYF. DNA of the CDR3: TGTGCCAGCAGCACCAAGGGAGGGCTTAATGTAGATACGCAGTATTTT.